The sequence of this T cell receptor (beta chain) was determined in a study of T cell responses to AZD1222 COVID-19 vaccine. As for this clone: Its antigen is still unknown.

General study points: Donors skewed white British and female; clonal diversity was possibly underestimated. Spike-specific TCR breadth and depth rose after two AZD1222 doses. Among AZD1222 vaccinees, only five or six were seropositive at baseline. Unmutated regions of variants are reportedly targeted by nearly half of spike-specific TCRs.

Produced via immunoSEQ multiplex PCR; TCRdb's table is partial and in-frame only. The sample holds 65,000 to 100,000 clones, around 82% seen once. Germline loops: CDR1 SEHNR, CDR2 FQNEAQ (reference sequence). The V end lost 3 bases, the J end lost 0 bases, and 18 bases lay between the germline ends. The CDR3 is 17 residues long. This chain connects TRBV7-9 to TRBJ2-7, with D perhaps TRBD2 (5 bases). The sample here was peripheral blood, taken on day 0 of AZD1222 vaccination. This TCR derives from an adult in good health. CDR3 region: CASSFPRRGTSSYEQYF. For the CDR3, the DNA is TGTGCCAGCAGCTTTCCTCGGCGCGGAACTAGCTCCTACGAGCAGTACTTC.